This entry describes one T cell receptor (beta chain). Assay used: immunoSEQ multiplex PCR; TCRdb lists only in-frame clones, some missing. Of around 12,000 clones listed, approximately 67% are singletons. The data stem from a study of sequential checkpoint blockade in melanoma. Turning to the study itself: After both sequences, patients received maintenance nivolumab.

Treatment described: randomized to nivolumab then ipilimumab (arm A) or the reverse (arm B). DNA-damaging chemotherapy had not been given to any patient beforehand. From thawed PBMCs, live CD3+CD8+ cells negative for CD19 and CD56 were sorted. The V gene's germline CDR1 is MNHEY and CDR2 SVGAGI. J gave up 4 bases and V 6 bases, and 3 bases lay outside the gene matches. The CDR3 loop spans 14 amino acids. The receptor was derived from a human donor with melanoma. Sequencing was performed on CD8+ T cells sorted from blood (inferred from file names), taken from a patient given nivolumab and ipilimumab in sequence. V usage is TRBV6-5 and J usage is TRBJ1-5; 10 bases align to TRBD1. In nucleotides, the CDR3 is TGTGCCAGCAGCGGACAGGGGGGGAATCAGCCCCAGCATTTT. It is translated as CASSGQGGNQPQHF.